Here is one T cell receptor beta chain with its context. The target antigen is unknown. This record belongs to a study of beta chain features in type 1 diabetes. Study-wide results and limits: VDJ junctions from type 1 diabetes patients carried fewer insertions and larger deletions.

Trimming took 1 base from V and 1 from J; bases not matched to a gene: 1. The germline CDR1 and CDR2 sequences are SGHRS and YFSETQ. The CDR3 covers 15 residues. The authors reverse transcribed all of the isolated RNA, so sequencing captured expressed TCRB transcripts. Using immunoSEQ multiplex PCR, the repertoire was profiled, and TCRdb retains in-frame clones only, with some absent. This sample has under 450,000 clones, with approximately 14% found just once. The specimen was naive CD4+ T cells from blood. This clonotype originated in a man aged 30 to 45 in good health. The chain has TRBV5-1 and TRBJ2-2, with TRBD1 matching over 7 bases. Written as DNA, the CDR3 is TGCGCCAGCAGCTTGCAGGGGGTGAACACCGGGGAGCTGTTTTTT. This translates into CASSLQGVNTGELFF.